The 32 T cell receptor beta chains given below trace back to one sample, sequenced in a study of blood T cells in healthy people across ages. The use of a sample-barcoded 5' primer and a J-beta primer mix characterized a second PCR of roughly 7 to 11 cycles. One entry per CDR3 protein results from TCRdb running MiXCR on the 5' RACE reads. This table holds about 1.8 million distinct CDR3 sequences, 40% to 55% found once. The sample taken for sequencing was blood. These receptors originate from a woman aged 40 to 50 in good health.

This clonotype was detected once. V and J are TRBV6-5 and TRBJ1-1; D is ambiguous. In germline, CDR1 is MNHEY, CDR2 SVGAGI. The length of the CDR3 is 15 residues. The V and J ends lost 3 bases and 5 bases respectively, with 16 bases between them. This CDR3 reads CASSYEADGRTEAFF. CDR3 sequence (DNA): TGTGCCAGCAGTTATGAGGCGGACGGGAGGACTGAAGCTTTCTTT.

The CDR3 DNA is TGCAGTGCCATCAGCGAGGGGGCGATCACAGATACGCAGTATTTT. Amino acid sequence: CSAISEGAITDTQYF. The chain has TRBV20-1 and TRBJ2-3; 7 bases agree with TRBD1. V shed 6 bases and J 2 bases; nucleotides not matched to a gene: 11. Germline V gives CDR1 DFQATT, CDR2 SNEGSKA (reference sequence). The CDR3 has 15 amino acids.

The rearrangement uses TRBV3-1 and TRBJ1-2; D is possibly TRBD1 (5 bases). V was cut by 3 bases and J by 4 bases, with 9 bases left in between. The CDR3 has 13 amino acids. Germline CDR1 is LGHDT and CDR2 is YNNKEL (reference sequence). DNA of the CDR3: TGTGCCAGCAGCCACGGGGGGTTCTATGGCTACACCTTC. This codes for CASSHGGFYGYTF.

This clonotype was counted a few times. The genes are TRBV21-1 and TRBJ2-4; the table's D call of TRBD1 was not tested on the DNA. TRBV21-1 is noted as a pseudogene. This CDR3 has 17 amino acids. The CDR3 region has the DNA TGTGCCAGCAGCAAAGTGAGGGAACAGGGGCCCAAAAACATTCAGTACTTC. Residues: CASSKVREQGPKNIQYF.

The chain has TRBV3-1 and TRBJ2-7; TRBD1 agrees at 8 bases. The V segment lost 4 bases and the J segment 4 bases; nucleotides outside the gene matches: 6. CDR3 length equals 14 residues. The V gene's germline CDR1 is LGHDT and CDR2 YNNKEL (reference sequence). In nucleotides, the CDR3 is TGTGCCAGCAGCCGGGGGACAGGAGTATACGAGCAGTACTTC. Amino acids: CASSRGTGVYEQYF.

The chain links TRBV27 to TRBJ2-3, with TRBD2 matching over 14 bases. This CDR3 is 17 amino acids long. The germline CDR1 and CDR2 sequences are MNHEY and SMNVEV (reference sequence). The ends lost 6 bases at V and 0 bases at J; junction bases unmatched: 5. The CDR3 loop is CASSGLAGGSSTDTQYF. CDR3 coding DNA: TGTGCCAGCAGCGGACTAGCGGGGGGATCTAGCACAGATACGCAGTATTTT.

V and J are TRBV11-2 and TRBJ2-6; a possible D gene is TRBD1 (6 bases). V lost 3 bases and J lost 0, with 15 bases in between. The CDR3 has 18 amino acids. CDR1 and CDR2 from the germline V gene are SGHAT and FQNNGV. The DNA of the CDR3 is TGTGCCAGCAGCTTTCCCATGAGGGGGAGCTCTGGGGCCAACGTCCTGACTTTC. Translation gives CASSFPMRGSSGANVLTF.

The chain couples TRBV7-2 to TRBJ2-5; 7 bases are a match to TRBD2. V was pared by 4 bases and J by 4 bases, with 6 bases of the junction left unmatched. CDR1 SGHTA and CDR2 FQGNSA come from the germline V gene. The CDR3 runs to 14 residues. The CDR3 is CASSSWGGAETQYF. The CDR3 nucleotides read TGTGCCAGCAGCTCCTGGGGGGGAGCAGAGACCCAGTACTTC. The full variable domain, completed using reference TRBV7-2 and TRBJ2-5, is GAGVSQSPSNKVTEKGKDVELRCDPISGHTALYWYRQSLGQGLEFLIYFQGNSAPDKSGLPSDRFSAERTGGSVSTLTIQRTQQEDSAVYLCASSSWGGAETQYFGPGTRLLVL.

The chain couples TRBV7-3 to TRBJ2-1, with TRBD1 identical over 8 bases. The CDR3 runs 15 residues. V trimming: 4 bases; J trimming: 8 bases; junction bases outside the gene matches: 10. Germline loops: CDR1 SGHTA, CDR2 FQGTGA. The DNA of the CDR3 is TGTGCCAGCAGCTCCCGACAGGGGAGTAGGGATGAGCAGTTCTTC. Residues: CASSSRQGSRDEQFF.

As for this clonotype: The junction shows a germline mismatch at one end, possibly a read error. The chain links TRBV12-3 or TRBV12-4 to TRBJ1-4, with a possible D match to TRBD1 (5 bases). This CDR3 contains 15 residues. The CDR3 region is CASILGTGLNEKLFF. DNA for the CDR3: TGTGCCAGCATTTTAGGCACAGGATTGAATGAAAAACTGTTTTTT.

The chain uses TRBV7-9 and TRBJ2-4; a possible D gene is TRBD2 (5 bases). The J call may be wrong; the DNA end is better matched by TRBJ2-7. Germline V lookup: CDR1 SEHNR, CDR2 FQNEAQ (reference sequence). The CDR3 sequence is 19 residues long. The CDR3 sequence is CASSIVWGETGNEAYEQYF. As DNA, the CDR3 is TGTGCCAGCAGCATAGTCTGGGGTGAGACGGGGAATGAGGCCTACGAGCAGTACTTC.

The chain couples TRBV9 to TRBJ1-6; D unclear. The CDR3 sequence is 15 residues long. Germline V gene sequence: CDR1 SGDLS, CDR2 YYNGEE. The V and J ends lost 2 bases and 6 bases respectively, with 12 bases between them. The CDR3 DNA reads as TGTGCCAGCAGCGTTACCGCGGAGGCTAATTCACCCCTCCACTTT. This codes for CASSVTAEANSPLHF.

This clonotype appeared a few times. The chain carries TRBV6-6 and TRBJ1-6; a weak D match, TRBD1 (6 bases). There are 16 residues in the CDR3. From germline, CDR1 is MNHNY and CDR2 SVGAGI (reference sequence). V lost 6 bases, J lost 5 bases, and 17 bases lay in between. CDR3 region: CASRPHRQENNSPLHF. The CDR3 coding sequence is TGTGCCAGCAGACCCCATCGACAGGAGAATAATTCACCCCTCCACTTT.

V and J are TRBV6-6 and TRBJ1-2; D not certain. Germline CDR1 and CDR2: MNHNY and SVGAGI (reference sequence). The germline V and J ends were trimmed by 5 bases and 6 bases, with 13 bases remaining between them. The length of the CDR3 is 13 residues. The CDR3 sequence is CASSDLNGDGYTF. The CDR3 DNA sequence: TGTGCCAGCAGTGACCTGAACGGGGATGGCTACACCTTC.

The gene calls are TRBV7-9 and TRBJ2-7; 7 bases fit TRBD2. V dropped 0 bases and J dropped 4; count of bases not matched to a gene: 3. The germline V gene encodes CDR1 SEHNR and CDR2 FQNEAQ (reference sequence). This CDR3 is 14 amino acids long. The CDR3 bases are TGTGCCAGCAGCTTAGCACGGCGGGAGTACGAGCAGTACTTC. Translating it yields CASSLARREYEQYF.

This chain links TRBV12-5 with TRBJ2-1; 9 nucleotides align to TRBD2. V lost 0 bases and J lost 9; bases outside the gene matches: 9. This CDR3 contains 16 residues. CDR1 and CDR2 from the germline V gene are LGHNT and FRNRAP. The CDR3: CASGLVISERGAEQFF. In DNA, the CDR3 is TGTGCTAGTGGTTTGGTAATCTCTGAGCGGGGGGCTGAGCAGTTCTTC.

V usage is TRBV6-2 or TRBV6-3 and J usage is TRBJ2-7; TRBD1 matches at 7 bases. J was trimmed by 1 base and V by 6 bases; bases with no gene match: 6. Germline V gene lookup returns CDR1 MNHEY and CDR2 SVGEGT. The CDR3 runs to 14 residues. CDR3 in amino acids: CASREEGASYEQYF. In nucleotides, the CDR3 is TGTGCCAGCAGGGAAGAGGGGGCTTCCTACGAGCAGTACTTC.

This clonotype has at least ten counts. The chain carries TRBV7-2 and TRBJ1-2, with D possibly matching TRBD1 (6 bases). The V gene's germline CDR1 is SGHTA and CDR2 FQGNSA. CDR3 length: 13 residues. V gave up 2 bases and J gave up 6 bases, with 10 bases separating them. CDR3: CASSLPGANGYTF. CDR3 DNA sequence: TGTGCCAGCAGCTTACCGGGGGCGAATGGCTACACCTTC.

This clonotype was detected a few times. This chain's CDR3 is CASSLEPPTQYF. In DNA, the CDR3 is TGTGCCAGCAGCTTAGAACCTCCCACGCAGTATTTT. The chain employs TRBV7-2 and TRBJ2-3, with unresolved D. This CDR3 contains 12 residues. Germline assignment: CDR1 SGHTA and CDR2 FQGNSA. V was pared by 1 base and J by 9 bases, with 8 bases between.

This sequence joins TRBV6-2 or TRBV6-3 and TRBJ2-7, with 10 bases lining up with TRBD2. V shed 6 bases and J 7 bases; nucleotides not matched to a gene: 9. The CDR3 is made up of 14 amino acids. Germline V gene lookup returns CDR1 MNHEY and CDR2 SVGEGT. The CDR3 nucleotides read TGTGCCAGCAGGCCAGCGGGGGGGCCGCATGAGCAGTACTTC. The encoded protein is CASRPAGGPHEQYF.

V is TRBV6-1 and J is TRBJ1-2; no reliable D call. Germline values: CDR1 MNHNS, CDR2 SASEGT. V was cut by 5 bases and J by 3 bases, with 13 bases left in between. The CDR3 spans 14 residues. Written as DNA, the CDR3 is TGTGCCAGCAGTAAGGAAAGGTGGGACTATGGCTACACCTTC. It yields the protein CASSKERWDYGYTF.

The chain couples TRBV20-1 to TRBJ1-6; TRBD1 is a possible D gene (5 bases). Germline V gives CDR1 DFQATT, CDR2 SNEGSKA (reference sequence). The ends were cut back, 4 bases at V and 9 bases at J, with 10 bases in the middle. The CDR3 is 12 amino acids. CDR3 sequence (DNA): TGCAGTGCTACGCAGGGTAGTTCACCCCTCCACTTT. It translates to CSATQGSSPLHF.

The chain carries TRBV7-2 and TRBJ1-5, with TRBD1 matching over 9 bases. Unmatched junction bases numbered 8, after V lost 1 base and J lost 7 bases. Per the germline V gene, CDR1 is SGHTA and CDR2 is FQGNSA. The CDR3 covers 16 residues. Here the CDR3 reads CASSLEVWTGDQPQHF. The CDR3 nucleotides read TGTGCCAGCAGCTTAGAAGTCTGGACAGGGGACCAGCCCCAGCATTTT.

For this clonotype: This may come from a read error, since a much larger clone is one base off. This chain joins TRBV28 and TRBJ1-5; the D is unclear. The CDR3 length is 12 residues. The germline V and J ends were trimmed by 6 bases and 3 bases, with 6 bases remaining between them. CDR1 and CDR2 (germline): MDHEN, SYDVKM. CDR3 amino acids: CASRSPNQPQHF. CDR3 sequence (DNA): TGTGCCAGCAGGTCCCCCAATCAGCCCCAGCATTTT.

J is TRBJ2-1 and V is TRBV28; weak D call: TRBD1 (5 bases). CDR3 size: 14 residues. Germline CDR1 and CDR2: MDHEN and SYDVKM. V was cut by 5 bases and J by 7 bases, with 15 bases left in between. CDR3 in amino acids: CASSPSQGGNEQFF. CDR3 nucleotide sequence: TGTGCCAGCAGTCCGAGCCAGGGTGGGAATGAGCAGTTCTTC. Full variable domain (rest looked up from reference TRBV28 and TRBJ2-1): DVKVTQSSRYLVKRTGEKVFLECVQDMDHENMFWYRQDPGLGLRLIYFSYDVKMKEKGDIPEGYSVSREKKERFSLILESASTNQTSMYLCASSPSQGGNEQFFGPGTRLTVL.

In this sample, this clonotype turned up a few times. The J gene is TRBJ2-7, the V gene TRBV7-9; D is possibly TRBD2 (6 bases). The better agreement between TRBJ2-5 and the DNA end casts doubt on the J call. Per germline, CDR1 SEHNR and CDR2 FQNEAQ (reference sequence). CDR3 length: 13 residues. This CDR3 reads CASSSGTVWTQYF. In nucleotides, the CDR3 is TGTGCCAGCAGCTCCGGGACTGTATGGACCCAGTACTTC.

The table lists this clonotype with a few counts. The rearrangement links TRBV6-5 to TRBJ2-5; 9 positions agree with TRBD2. In germline, CDR1 is MNHEY, CDR2 SVGAGI. The CDR3 is 15 amino acids. The J segment lost 5 bases and the V segment lost 6 bases, leaving 10 bases of the junction unmatched. The chain's CDR3 is CASSSSGARGETQYF. CDR3 sequence (DNA): TGTGCCAGCAGCTCTAGCGGGGCCCGAGGGGAGACCCAGTACTTC.

This rearrangement joins TRBV3-1 to TRBJ2-7; perhaps TRBD1 as D (6 bases). This CDR3 spans 14 amino acids. Germline CDR1 LGHDT, CDR2 YNNKEL (reference sequence). V dropped 4 bases and J dropped 0 bases, with 10 bases sitting between them. The CDR3, as DNA: TGTGCCAGCAGCCCAGGACAGCCCTCCTACGAGCAGTACTTC. This codes for CASSPGQPSYEQYF.

The genes are TRBV2 and TRBJ2-1; TRBD2 is a possible D gene (5 bases). This CDR3 is built from 11 residues. With 11 bases removed from V and 6 bases from J, the gap between germline ends came to 11 bases. Per the germline V gene, CDR1 is SNHLY and CDR2 is FYNNEI. CDR3 in DNA: TGTGCCTGTCGGGGTTTCAATGAGCAGTTCTTC. It encodes CACRGFNEQFF.

The chain is built from TRBV7-2 and TRBJ2-1, with 8 bases identical to TRBD2. The CDR3 runs to 18 residues. After removal of 0 bases from V and 1 base from J, the junction contained 8 bases not matched to a gene. CDR1 and CDR2 from the germline V gene are SGHTA and FQGNSA. CDR3 loop: CASSLAPMRGVSYNEQFF. CDR3 coding DNA: TGTGCCAGCAGCTTAGCCCCTATGCGGGGGGTATCCTACAATGAGCAGTTCTTC. The full variable domain, with the rest looked up from reference TRBV7-2 and TRBJ2-1, is GAGVSQSPSNKVTEKGKDVELRCDPISGHTALYWYRQSLGQGLEFLIYFQGNSAPDKSGLPSDRFSAERTGGSVSTLTIQRTQQEDSAVYLCASSLAPMRGVSYNEQFFGPGTRLTVL.

Comment on this clonotype: The junction departs from the called germline gene at one end, perhaps through a read error. The CDR3 is CANSLVAGSEETQYF. As DNA, the CDR3 is TGCGCCAACAGCTTGGTTGCTGGATCGGAGGAGACCCAGTACTTC. V is TRBV5-1 and J is TRBJ2-7; no clear D. The end of the DNA fits TRBJ2-5 better, so the J call may be wrong. The CDR3 consists of 15 residues. Germline values: CDR1 SGHRS, CDR2 YFSETQ.

The J gene is TRBJ2-5, the V gene TRBV7-2, with TRBD2 as a possible D gene (5 bases). The CDR3 has 15 amino acids. Trimming left V 5 bases short and J 9 bases short, with 22 bases between. Germline loops: CDR1 SGHTA, CDR2 FQGNSA. CDR3 loop: CASSMGDFPPRAQYF. CDR3 in DNA: TGTGCCAGCAGCATGGGAGATTTCCCCCCAAGGGCCCAGTACTTC.